The rows below give T cell receptor beta chains drawn from one sample of a study of Tregs in tolerant kidney transplant recipients. Sequencing used immunoSEQ multiplex PCR; TCRdb keeps in-frame clones, though not all of them. In the table there are around 85,000 clones, approximately 90% of which are singletons. This specimen consisted of Tregs from blood, obtained before the transplant. Every receptor here comes from a human donor who received a combined kidney and bone marrow transplant. The CDR3 runs from the conserved cysteine through the conserved F or W. The order of the fields is J gene, V gene, D gene, clone size, CDR3 protein, CDR3 DNA. A D gene is named only where the DNA matches it firmly. Clone size, where shown, is once, few, many, or a class for clones that have expanded.

J gene: TRBJ1-2; V gene: TRBV7-2; D gene: NA; clone size: NA; CDR3 protein: CASSLLGASVDGYTF; CDR3 DNA: TGTGCCAGCAGCTTACTGGGGGCCTCGGTAGATGGCTACACCTTC
J gene: TRBJ2-2; V gene: TRBV28; D gene: NA; clone size: NA; CDR3 protein: CASRSGTINGELFF; CDR3 DNA: TGTGCCAGCAGATCCGGGACGATCAACGGGGAGCTGTTTTTT
J gene: TRBJ2-1; V gene: TRBV5-1; D gene: NA; clone size: NA; CDR3 protein: CASSLGRALTYNEQFF; CDR3 DNA: TGCGCCAGCAGCTTGGGGCGGGCCCTGACCTACAATGAGCAGTTCTTC
J gene: TRBJ1-3; V gene: TRBV28; D gene: NA; clone size: NA; CDR3 protein: CASSPGSSGNTIYF; CDR3 DNA: TGTGCCAGCAGTCCGGGAAGCTCTGGAAACACCATATATTTT
J gene: TRBJ2-7; V gene: TRBV11-2; D gene: TRBD2; clone size: NA; CDR3 protein: CASSLDTASGRTSYEQYF; CDR3 DNA: TGTGCCAGCAGCTTAGATACGGCTAGCGGGCGTACTTCCTACGAGCAGTACTTC
J gene: TRBJ2-7; V gene: TRBV5-1; D gene: NA; clone size: NA; CDR3 protein: CASSLEQADYEQYF; CDR3 DNA: TGCGCCAGCAGCTTAGAACAGGCGGACTACGAGCAGTACTTC
J gene: TRBJ2-1; V gene: TRBV2; D gene: NA; clone size: NA; CDR3 protein: CASNPFYGGEQFF; CDR3 DNA: TGTGCCAGCAACCCGTTTTACGGAGGTGAGCAGTTCTTC
J gene: TRBJ2-2; V gene: TRBV7-3; D gene: TRBD2; clone size: NA; CDR3 protein: CASSSPRGGRATGELFF; CDR3 DNA: TGTGCCAGCAGCTCGCCCCGGGGGGGGCGCGCGACCGGGGAGCTGTTTTTT
J gene: TRBJ2-1; V gene: TRBV19; D gene: NA; clone size: NA; CDR3 protein: CASSTAFNEQFF; CDR3 DNA: TGTGCCAGTAGTACCGCCTTCAATGAGCAGTTCTTC
J gene: TRBJ1-2; V gene: TRBV6-1; D gene: NA; clone size: once; CDR3 protein: CASSDRNYGYTF; CDR3 DNA: TGTGCCAGCAGTGACAGGAACTATGGCTACACCTTC
J gene: TRBJ2-5; V gene: TRBV7-9; D gene: TRBD2; clone size: NA; CDR3 protein: CASSFGLAEKYF; CDR3 DNA: TGTGCCAGCAGCTTCGGACTAGCGGAAAAGTACTTC
J gene: TRBJ2-7; V gene: TRBV28; D gene: NA; clone size: NA; CDR3 protein: CASTGDWQGAYEQYF; CDR3 DNA: TGTGCCAGCACAGGGGACTGGCAGGGAGCCTACGAGCAGTACTTC
J gene: TRBJ1-5; V gene: TRBV7-8; D gene: NA; clone size: NA; CDR3 protein: CASSRTESNQPQHF; CDR3 DNA: TGTGCCAGCAGCCGGACGGAGAGCAATCAGCCCCAGCATTTT
J gene: TRBJ2-3; V gene: TRBV5-1; D gene: NA; clone size: NA; CDR3 protein: CASSLVEPGDTQYF; CDR3 DNA: TGCGCCAGCAGCTTGGTGGAACCGGGAGATACGCAGTATTTT
J gene: TRBJ2-7; V gene: TRBV19; D gene: TRBD1; clone size: few; CDR3 protein: CASRTGEGEQYF; CDR3 DNA: TGTGCCAGCCGGACAGGGGAAGGCGAGCAGTACTTC
J gene: TRBJ2-2; V gene: TRBV27; D gene: TRBD1; clone size: NA; CDR3 protein: CASRTSDRATGELFF; CDR3 DNA: TGTGCCAGCAGAACGTCGGACAGGGCCACCGGGGAGCTGTTTTTT
J gene: TRBJ2-2; V gene: TRBV2; D gene: TRBD1; clone size: once; CDR3 protein: CASSRDSLTGELFF; CDR3 DNA: TGTGCCAGCAGCCGGGACAGCCTAACCGGGGAGCTGTTTTTT
J gene: TRBJ2-5; V gene: TRBV4-2; D gene: NA; clone size: NA; CDR3 protein: CASSQGDGASQETQYF; CDR3 DNA: TGTGCCAGCAGCCAAGGAGACGGGGCGAGCCAAGAGACCCAGTACTTC
J gene: TRBJ2-1; V gene: TRBV29-1; D gene: TRBD1; clone size: NA; CDR3 protein: CSAGEPLGQGAASRYNEQFF; CDR3 DNA: TGCAGCGCCGGAGAGCCACTGGGACAGGGGGCGGCTAGCCGTTACAATGAGCAGTTCTTC
J gene: TRBJ2-2; V gene: TRBV4-1; D gene: TRBD2; clone size: NA; CDR3 protein: CASSQGLIAGVAGELFF; CDR3 DNA: TGCGCCAGCAGCCAGGGCCTTATAGCGGGAGTGGCCGGGGAGCTGTTTTTT
J gene: TRBJ2-7; V gene: TRBV7-9; D gene: TRBD2; clone size: few; CDR3 protein: CASTISGSPYEQYF; CDR3 DNA: TGTGCCAGCACCATAAGCGGGAGTCCCTACGAGCAGTACTTC
J gene: TRBJ2-7; V gene: TRBV11-3; D gene: NA; clone size: NA; CDR3 protein: CASSRGVDEQYF; CDR3 DNA: TGTGCCAGCAGCCGCGGGGTTGACGAGCAGTACTTC
J gene: TRBJ2-6; V gene: TRBV4-3; D gene: NA; clone size: NA; CDR3 protein: CASSQNLVEGANVLTF; CDR3 DNA: TGCGCCAGCAGCCAAAATCTTGTTGAAGGGGCCAACGTCCTGACTTTC
J gene: TRBJ2-1; V gene: TRBV15; D gene: TRBD2; clone size: NA; CDR3 protein: CATSRVLADYNEQFF; CDR3 DNA: TGTGCCACCAGCAGAGTACTAGCGGATTACAATGAGCAGTTCTTC
J gene: TRBJ2-1; V gene: TRBV18; D gene: NA; clone size: NA; CDR3 protein: CASSPSGGRVYNEQFF; CDR3 DNA: TGTGCCAGCTCACCATCCGGGGGGCGCGTATACAATGAGCAGTTCTTC
J gene: TRBJ1-1; V gene: TRBV30; D gene: NA; clone size: NA; CDR3 protein: CAWSVLQPPGNTEAFF; CDR3 DNA: TGTGCCTGGAGTGTTTTACAGCCGCCCGGGAACACTGAAGCTTTCTTT
J gene: TRBJ1-2; V gene: TRBV28; D gene: NA; clone size: once; CDR3 protein: CASSLGRVNSYTF; CDR3 DNA: TGTGCCAGCAGTTTGGGCAGGGTAAATAGCTACACCTTC
J gene: TRBJ2-2; V gene: TRBV9; D gene: NA; clone size: NA; CDR3 protein: CASSPGTTRAYTGELFF; CDR3 DNA: TGTGCCAGCAGCCCCGGGACGACTCGGGCGTACACCGGGGAGCTGTTTTTT
J gene: TRBJ2-7; V gene: TRBV10-3; D gene: TRBD2; clone size: NA; CDR3 protein: CAIIGGAGERREQYF; CDR3 DNA: TGTGCCATCATCGGGGGGGCGGGAGAAAGGCGCGAGCAGTACTTC
J gene: TRBJ1-1; V gene: TRBV6-6; D gene: NA; clone size: NA; CDR3 protein: CASSPLSIEAFF; CDR3 DNA: TGTGCCAGCAGCCCCTTATCGATTGAAGCTTTCTTT
J gene: TRBJ2-7; V gene: TRBV27; D gene: TRBD1; clone size: NA; CDR3 protein: CASSLSDRTYEQYF; CDR3 DNA: TGTGCCAGCAGTTTATCGGACAGGACCTACGAGCAGTACTTC